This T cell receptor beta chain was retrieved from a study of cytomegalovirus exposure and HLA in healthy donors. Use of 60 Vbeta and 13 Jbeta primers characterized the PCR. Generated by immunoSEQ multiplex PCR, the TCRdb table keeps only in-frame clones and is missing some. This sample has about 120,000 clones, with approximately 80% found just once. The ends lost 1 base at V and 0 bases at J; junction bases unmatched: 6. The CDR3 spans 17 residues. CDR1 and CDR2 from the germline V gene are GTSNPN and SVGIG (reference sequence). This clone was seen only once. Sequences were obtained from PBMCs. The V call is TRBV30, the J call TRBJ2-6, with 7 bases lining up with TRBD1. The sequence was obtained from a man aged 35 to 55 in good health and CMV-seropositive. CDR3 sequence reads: CAWSGRGFSSGANVLTF. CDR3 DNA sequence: TGTGCCTGGAGTGGCAGGGGGTTTTCCTCTGGGGCCAACGTCCTGACTTTC.